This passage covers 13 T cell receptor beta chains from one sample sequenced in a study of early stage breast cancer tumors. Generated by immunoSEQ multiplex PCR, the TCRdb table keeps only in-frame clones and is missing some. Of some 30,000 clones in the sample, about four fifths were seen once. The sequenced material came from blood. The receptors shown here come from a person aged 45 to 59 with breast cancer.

CDR3 bases: TGTGCCAGCAGCTTTGGCAACTCCCGGGAGACCCAGTACTTC. The encoded protein is CASSFGNSRETQYF. This sequence joins TRBV11-2 and TRBJ2-5, with D uncertain. Germline lookup yields CDR1 SGHAT and CDR2 FQNNGV. This CDR3 spans 14 amino acids. Trimming shortened V by 3 bases and J by 5 bases, and 13 bases separated the two germline ends. Full variable domain (remainder filled in from reference TRBV11-2 and TRBJ2-5): EAGVAQSPRYKIIEKRQSVAFWCNPISGHATLYWYQQILGQGPKLLIQFQNNGVVDDSQLPKDRFSAERLKGVDSTLKIQPAKLEDSAVYLCASSFGNSRETQYFGPGTRLLVL.

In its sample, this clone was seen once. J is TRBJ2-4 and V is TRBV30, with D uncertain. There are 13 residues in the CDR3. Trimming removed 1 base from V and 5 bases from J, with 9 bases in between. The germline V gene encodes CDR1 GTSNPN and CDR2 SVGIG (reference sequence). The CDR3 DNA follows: TGTGCCTGGAGTGGCACTGGGGAAAACATTCAGTACTTC. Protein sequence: CAWSGTGENIQYF.

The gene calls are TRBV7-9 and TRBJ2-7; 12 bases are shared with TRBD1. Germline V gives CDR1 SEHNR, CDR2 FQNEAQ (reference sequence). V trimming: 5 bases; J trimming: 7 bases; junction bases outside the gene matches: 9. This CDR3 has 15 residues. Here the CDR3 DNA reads TGTGCCAGCAGCCATACCGGGACAGGGGGCAGGGAGCAGTACTTC. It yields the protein CASSHTGTGGREQYF.

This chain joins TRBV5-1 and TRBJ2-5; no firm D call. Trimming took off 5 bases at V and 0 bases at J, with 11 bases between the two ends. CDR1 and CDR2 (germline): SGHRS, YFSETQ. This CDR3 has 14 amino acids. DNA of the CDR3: TGCGCCAGCAGAAAAGACGGCAACCAAGAGACCCAGTACTTC. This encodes CASRKDGNQETQYF.

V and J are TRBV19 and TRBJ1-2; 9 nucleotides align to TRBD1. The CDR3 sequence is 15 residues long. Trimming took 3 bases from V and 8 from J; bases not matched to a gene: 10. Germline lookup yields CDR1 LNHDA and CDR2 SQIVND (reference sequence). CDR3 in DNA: TGTGCCAGTAGTATGGGGACAGGGCTTGGTTCCGGCTACACCTTC. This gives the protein CASSMGTGLGSGYTF.

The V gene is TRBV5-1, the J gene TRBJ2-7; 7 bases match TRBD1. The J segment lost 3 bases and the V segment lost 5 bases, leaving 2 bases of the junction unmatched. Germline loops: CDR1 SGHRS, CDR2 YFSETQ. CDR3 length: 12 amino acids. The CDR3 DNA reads TGCGCCAGCAGGCAGGGGGACTACGAGCAGTACTTC. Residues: CASRQGDYEQYF.

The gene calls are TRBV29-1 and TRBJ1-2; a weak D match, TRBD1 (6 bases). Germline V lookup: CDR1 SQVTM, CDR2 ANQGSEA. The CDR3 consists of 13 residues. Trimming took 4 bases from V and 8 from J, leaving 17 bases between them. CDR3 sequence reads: CSVALTGLRGYTF. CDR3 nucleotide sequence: TGCAGCGTTGCTCTCACAGGGTTGAGGGGCTACACCTTC.

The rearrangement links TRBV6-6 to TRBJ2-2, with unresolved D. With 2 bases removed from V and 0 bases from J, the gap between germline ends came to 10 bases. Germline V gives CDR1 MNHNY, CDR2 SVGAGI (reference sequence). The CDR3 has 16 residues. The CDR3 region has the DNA TGTGCCAGCAGTTACGGGCTGACAACGAACACCGGGGAGCTGTTTTTT. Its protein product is CASSYGLTTNTGELFF.

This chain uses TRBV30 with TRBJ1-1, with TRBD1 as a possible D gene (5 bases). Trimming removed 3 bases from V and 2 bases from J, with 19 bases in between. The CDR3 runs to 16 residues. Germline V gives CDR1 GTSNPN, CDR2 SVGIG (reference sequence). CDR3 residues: CAWRVKNNGANTEAFF. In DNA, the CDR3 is TGTGCCTGGAGGGTAAAGAATAATGGGGCAAACACTGAAGCTTTCTTT.

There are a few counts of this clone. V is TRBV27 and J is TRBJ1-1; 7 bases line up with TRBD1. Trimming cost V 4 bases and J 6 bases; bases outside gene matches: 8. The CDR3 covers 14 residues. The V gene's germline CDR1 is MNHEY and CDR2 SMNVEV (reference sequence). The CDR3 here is CASSSGRGTAEAFF. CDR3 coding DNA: TGTGCCAGCAGTTCCGGGCGTGGGACAGCTGAAGCTTTCTTT.

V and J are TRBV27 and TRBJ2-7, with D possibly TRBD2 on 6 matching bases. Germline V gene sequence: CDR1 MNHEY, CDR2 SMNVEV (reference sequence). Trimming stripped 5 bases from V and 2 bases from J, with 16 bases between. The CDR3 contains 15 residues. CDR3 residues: CASSQGTGSAYEQYF. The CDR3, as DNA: TGTGCCAGCAGTCAAGGGACCGGGAGTGCCTACGAGCAGTACTTC.

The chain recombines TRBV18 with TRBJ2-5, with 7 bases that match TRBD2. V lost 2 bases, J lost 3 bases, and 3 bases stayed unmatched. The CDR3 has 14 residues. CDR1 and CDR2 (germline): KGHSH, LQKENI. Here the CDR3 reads CASSPRAGEETQYF. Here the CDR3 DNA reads TGTGCCAGCTCACCAAGGGCGGGGGAAGAGACCCAGTACTTC.

The DNA for the CDR3 is TGTGCCAGCAGCGTAGTCCCGGGGGGGGACAATGAGCAGTTCTTC. Amino acid sequence: CASSVVPGGDNEQFF. The chain carries TRBV9 and TRBJ2-1; 8 bases match TRBD2. Germline loops: CDR1 SGDLS, CDR2 YYNGEE. Trimming cost V 0 bases and J 5 bases; bases outside gene matches: 4. The CDR3 is made up of 15 amino acids.